The 15 T cell receptor beta chains below come from one sample, sequenced in a study of T cells in Graves' hyperthyroidism and ophthalmopathy. Regions amplified from RNA transcripts were the TCR beta CDR3 regions. Carried out on the TCR CDR3, a first-round RT-PCR used the HTBI primer set. TCRdb reanalysed the multiplex PCR reads using MiXCR and keeps one entry per CDR3 protein. The data contain roughly 720,000 distinct CDR3 sequences, 15% to 20% of them singletons. Input material: blood. The receptors shown here come from a man aged 50-60 years with Graves' hyperthyroidism.

This clonotype was seen many times. The rearrangement links TRBV5-1 to TRBJ2-3, with D maybe TRBD2 (6 bases). The CDR3 extends over 16 amino acids. V shed 2 bases and J shed 0 bases, with 13 bases lying between them. In germline, CDR1 is SGHRS, CDR2 YFSETQ. The CDR3 DNA sequence: TGCGCCAGCAGCTTTCAGCCTAGCGCCAGCACAGATACGCAGTATTTT. Its translation: CASSFQPSASTDTQYF.

This clonotype was observed many times. The CDR3 DNA sequence: TGTGCCAGCAGCTGGACAGGCTTTACTGAAGCTTTCTTT. This codes for CASSWTGFTEAFF. V is TRBV27 and J is TRBJ1-1; 7 nucleotides match TRBD1. Losses at the gene ends were 6 bases for V and 5 bases for J; bases not matched to a gene: 6. This CDR3 has 13 residues. The V gene's germline CDR1 is MNHEY and CDR2 SMNVEV (reference sequence).

There are many counts of this clonotype. The chain's CDR3 is CASSTRDTYYEQYF. In nucleotides, the CDR3 is TGTGCCAGCAGCACTAGGGACACTTACTACGAGCAGTACTTC. The J gene is TRBJ2-7, the V gene TRBV5-5, with TRBD1 as a possible D gene (6 bases). Germline values: CDR1 SGHKS, CDR2 YYEKEE (reference sequence). CDR3 length equals 14 residues. V lost 4 bases to trimming and J lost 3 bases, with 14 bases between them.

CDR3 nucleotides: TGTGCCTGGAGACCCGGGACAGGGGGCTGGGAGACCCAGTACTTC. The encoded protein is CAWRPGTGGWETQYF. This chain joins TRBV30 and TRBJ2-5; the match to TRBD1 covers 12 bases. This CDR3 region has 15 residues. CDR1 and CDR2 from the germline V gene are GTSNPN and SVGIG (reference sequence). The V segment lost 3 bases and the J segment 5 bases; nucleotides outside the gene matches: 7.

The chain uses TRBV29-1 and TRBJ1-1, with a tentative D call TRBD1 (5 bases). The germline gives CDR1 SQVTM, CDR2 ANQGSEA. Trimming left V 4 bases short and J 2 bases short, with 8 bases between. The CDR3 consists of 12 residues. In DNA form, the CDR3 reads TGCAGCGTTGTAAGGGGCAACACTGAAGCTTTCTTT. It specifies CSVVRGNTEAFF.

In its sample, this clonotype was seen many times. The chain has TRBV28 and TRBJ2-5; D is undetermined. Trimming stripped 8 bases from V and 1 base from J, with 2 bases between. The germline gives CDR1 MDHEN, CDR2 SYDVKM. The CDR3 extends over 10 amino acids. The DNA of the CDR3 is TGTGCCAGCCTCCAAGAGACCCAGTACTTC. Protein: CASLQETQYF.

This clonotype was picked up many times. The chain uses TRBV29-1 and TRBJ2-5; perhaps TRBD2 as D (6 bases). The V end lost 2 bases, the J end lost 2 bases, and 12 bases lay between the germline ends. The germline gives CDR1 SQVTM, CDR2 ANQGSEA. The CDR3 is 14 residues long. The CDR3 DNA sequence: TGCAGCGTTGAATCCCTAGCGAATCAAGAGACCCAGTACTTC. Its protein is CSVESLANQETQYF.

A remark on this clonotype: Since a much larger clone is just one base distant, this may be a read error. The chain carries TRBV2 and TRBJ1-1, with D perhaps TRBD1 (6 bases). The germline V gene has CDR1 SNHLY and CDR2 FYNNEI. V gave up 4 bases and J gave up 4 bases, with 13 bases separating them. The CDR3 loop spans 14 amino acids. CDR3 coding DNA: TGTGCCAGCAGTGTTCAGGGGAGGAGCACTGAAGCTTTCTTT. Translation: CASSVQGRSTEAFF.

This chain links TRBV2 with TRBJ1-5, with no clear D. The V end lost 3 bases, the J end lost 5 bases, and 14 bases lay between the germline ends. The CDR3 extends over 15 amino acids. CDR1 is SNHLY and CDR2 is FYNNEI in the germline V gene. The CDR3 reads CASSELLREDQPQHF. The CDR3 DNA reads as TGTGCCAGCAGTGAGCTCTTGCGGGAGGATCAGCCCCAGCATTTT.

This clonotype was counted only a few times. V gene TRBV7-9 combines with J gene TRBJ2-4, with D perhaps matching TRBD2 (6 bases). Trimming stripped 0 bases from V and 7 bases from J, with 13 bases between. The V gene's germline CDR1 is SEHNR and CDR2 FQNEAQ (reference sequence). The CDR3 length is 15 residues. The CDR3 sequence is CASSLAVGGRNIQYF. CDR3 in DNA: TGTGCCAGCAGCTTAGCGGTGGGTGGGAGGAACATTCAGTACTTC.

For this clonotype: This may come from a read error, since a much larger clone is one base off. The V and J genes are TRBV9 and TRBJ2-1, with a tentative D call TRBD2 (6 bases). Germline V gene data show CDR1 as SGDLS and CDR2 as YYNGEE. The CDR3 runs to 18 residues. CDR3 in amino acids: CASSVEGLGGDSYNEKFF. CDR3 coding DNA: TGTGCCAGCAGCGTAGAAGGGTTGGGCGGGGACTCCTACAATGAGAAGTTCTTC.

The rearrangement links TRBV5-5 to TRBJ1-5, with D perhaps TRBD1 (5 bases). The CDR3 consists of 13 residues. The V gene's germline CDR1 is SGHKS and CDR2 YYEKEE (reference sequence). With 6 bases removed from V and 5 bases from J, the gap between germline ends came to 12 bases. The CDR3 reads CASNRQGDQPQHF. CDR3 in DNA: TGTGCCAGCAACCGACAAGGGGATCAGCCCCAGCATTTT.

This clonotype was seen repeatedly, ten times or more. J is TRBJ2-1 and V is TRBV20-1; TRBD2 matches at 10 bases. Germline CDR1 reads DFQATT; CDR2 reads SNEGSKA (reference sequence). With 2 bases clipped from V and 3 bases from J, the junction kept 7 bases outside the gene matches. The CDR3 spans 16 residues. The CDR3 DNA reads as TGCAGTGCTAGAAACTCGGTAGCGGGAGGCTACAATGAGCAGTTCTTC. Amino acids: CSARNSVAGGYNEQFF.

This clonotype has more than one count but fewer than ten. The chain joins TRBV7-3 to TRBJ1-5; TRBD1 matches 7 bases. CDR1 is SGHTA, CDR2 FQGTGA, per germline. The CDR3 extends over 16 amino acids. Trimming removed 4 bases from V and 4 bases from J; junction bases left unmatched: 10. CDR3: CASSSPRTGSNQPQHF. DNA of the CDR3: TGTGCCAGCAGCTCTCCCAGGACAGGTTCAAATCAGCCCCAGCATTTT.

This clonotype was counted many times. This chain links TRBV28 with TRBJ2-3; TRBD1 aligns across 8 bases. After removal of 6 bases from V and 5 bases from J, the junction contained 10 bases not matched to a gene. CDR3 size: 15 residues. From germline, CDR1 is MDHEN and CDR2 SYDVKM. CDR3 sequence (DNA): TGTGCCAGCAGCGAGGGACAGGCCGGGGGAGATACGCAGTATTTT. Translated: CASSEGQAGGDTQYF.